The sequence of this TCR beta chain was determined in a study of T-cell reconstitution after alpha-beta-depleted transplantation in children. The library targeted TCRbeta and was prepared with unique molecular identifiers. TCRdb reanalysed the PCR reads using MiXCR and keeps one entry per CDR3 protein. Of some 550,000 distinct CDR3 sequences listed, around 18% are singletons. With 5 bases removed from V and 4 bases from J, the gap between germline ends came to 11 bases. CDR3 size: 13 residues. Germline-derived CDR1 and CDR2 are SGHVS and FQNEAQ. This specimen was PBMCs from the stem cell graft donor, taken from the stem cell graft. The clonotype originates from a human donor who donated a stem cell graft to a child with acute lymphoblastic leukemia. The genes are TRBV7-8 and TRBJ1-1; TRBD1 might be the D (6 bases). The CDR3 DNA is TGTGCCAGCAGCCTCCAGGGGCCCACTGAAGCTTTCTTT. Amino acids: CASSLQGPTEAFF.